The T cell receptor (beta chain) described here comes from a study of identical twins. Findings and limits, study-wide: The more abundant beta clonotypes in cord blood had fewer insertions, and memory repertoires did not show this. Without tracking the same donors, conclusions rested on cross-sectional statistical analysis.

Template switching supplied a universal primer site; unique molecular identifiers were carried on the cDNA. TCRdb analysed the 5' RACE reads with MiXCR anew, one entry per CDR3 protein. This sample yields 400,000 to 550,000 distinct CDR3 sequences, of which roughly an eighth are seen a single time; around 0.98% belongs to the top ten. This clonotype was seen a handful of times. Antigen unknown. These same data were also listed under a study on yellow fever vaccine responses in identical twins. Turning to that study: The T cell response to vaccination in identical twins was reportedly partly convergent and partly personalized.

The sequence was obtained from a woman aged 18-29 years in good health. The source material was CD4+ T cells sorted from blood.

DNA for the CDR3: TGTGCCAGCAGTTCCTGGGACAGGGGGCAGCTCAATCAGCCCCAGCATTTT. Translating gives CASSSWDRGQLNQPQHF. The V call is TRBV28, the J call TRBJ1-5; TRBD1 matches 12 bases. V dropped 4 bases and J dropped 3; count of bases not matched to a gene: 7. The germline V gene encodes CDR1 MDHEN and CDR2 SYDVKM. The CDR3 sequence is 17 residues long.